One sample yielded the 8 T cell receptor beta chains listed below, sequenced in a study of shared clonotypes between healthy human individuals. TCRdb's copy holds only in-frame clones and misses some; the assay was immunoSEQ multiplex PCR. Of about 2.1 million clones listed, 93% are singletons. Terminally differentiated effector memory CD45RA+ cells were left out of the naive CD8 fraction, which was CD45RO-negative and positively selected for CCR7. Source material: naive CD8+ T cells from PBMCs. Every receptor here comes from a man in his late teens or twenties in good health. Some clones in this sample may be carry-over from other donors' samples.

The chain carries TRBV6-6 and TRBJ2-1; 10 bases match TRBD1. CDR1 is MNHNY and CDR2 is SVGAGI in the germline V gene (reference sequence). V trimming: 4 bases; J trimming: 4 bases; junction bases outside the gene matches: 4. This CDR3 is 15 amino acids long. The CDR3 reads CASSSRDRGYNEQFF. CDR3 sequence (DNA): TGTGCCAGCAGTTCCCGGGACAGGGGTTACAATGAGCAGTTCTTC.

This sequence joins TRBV19 and TRBJ1-2, with 7 nucleotides matching TRBD1. Germline trimming cut 4 bases from V and 8 bases from J; bases unmatched to any gene: 10. Germline values: CDR1 LNHDA, CDR2 SQIVND (reference sequence). There are 14 residues in the CDR3. The CDR3 reads CASSRGQQIPGYTF. CDR3 coding DNA: TGTGCCAGTAGTAGGGGACAGCAAATCCCAGGCTACACCTTC.

The V and J genes are TRBV28 and TRBJ2-7, with D tentatively TRBD2 (5 bases). Germline CDR1 is MDHEN and CDR2 is SYDVKM. V lost 5 bases and J 3 bases, leaving 23 bases between the germline ends. The CDR3 totals 17 residues. CDR3 loop: CASSTTRVGSAHYEQYF. The CDR3 DNA follows: TGTGCCAGCAGTACCACTAGAGTGGGGAGCGCCCACTACGAGCAGTACTTC.

This chain joins TRBV5-6 and TRBJ2-3; 7 bases agree with TRBD1. After removal of 4 bases from V and 5 bases from J, the junction contained 10 bases not matched to a gene. This CDR3 contains 15 residues. The germline V gene has CDR1 SGHDT and CDR2 YYEEEE. The CDR3 here is CASSGMTGRRDTQYF. In DNA form, the CDR3 reads TGTGCCAGCAGCGGAATGACAGGGCGTCGAGATACGCAGTATTTT.

This clone was seen a single time. This chain connects TRBV6-5 to TRBJ2-5; D is perhaps TRBD1 (5 bases). The CDR3 is 15 amino acids. V shed 3 bases and J shed 1 base, with 12 bases lying between them. Germline V gene lookup returns CDR1 MNHEY and CDR2 SVGAGI. The CDR3 spells CASSYMQGLQETQYF. CDR3 sequence (DNA): TGTGCCAGCAGTTATATGCAGGGCCTCCAAGAGACCCAGTACTTC.

V usage is TRBV11-2 and J usage is TRBJ2-5; D may be TRBD2 (5 bases). The CDR3 contains 13 residues. The germline CDR1 and CDR2 sequences are SGHAT and FQNNGV. The V end lost 5 bases, the J end lost 7 bases, and 14 bases lay between the germline ends. The CDR3 nucleotides read TGTGCCAGCAGCACCTCCGGACGGGGGACCCAGTACTTC. Its translation: CASSTSGRGTQYF.

J is TRBJ2-1 and V is TRBV12-5; no clear D. From germline, CDR1 is LGHNT and CDR2 FRNRAP. The CDR3 runs 11 residues. Deletions cut 6 bases from V and 10 bases from J, with 10 bases between. The CDR3 loop is CASGVGREQFF. In DNA form, the CDR3 reads TGTGCTAGTGGGGTCGGTCGAGAGCAGTTCTTC. The full variable domain, in which reference TRBV12-5 and TRBJ2-1 provide the parts outside the CDR3, is DARVTQTPRHKVTEMGQEVTMRCQPILGHNTVFWYRQTMMQGLELLAYFRNRAPLDDSGMPKDRFSAEMPDATLATLKIQPSEPRDSAVYFCASGVGREQFFGPGTRLTVL.

CDR3 residues: CASSPRHINYGYTF. The CDR3 region has the DNA TGTGCCAGCAGCCCACGGCACATTAACTATGGCTACACCTTC. The J gene is TRBJ1-2, the V gene TRBV28; the D is unclear. This CDR3 has 14 residues. V lost 6 bases and J lost 1, with 12 bases in between. From germline, CDR1 is MDHEN and CDR2 SYDVKM.